These T cell receptor beta chains were read from a single sample in a study of blood T cell repertoires in COVID-19. The table came from immunoSEQ multiplex PCR; TCRdb's copy has only in-frame clones and leaves some out. The table records more than 95,000 clones, roughly 80% of them present only once. The sequenced material came from peripheral blood. Receptors were obtained from a human donor in a cohort sampled during active COVID-19. CDR3s include the opening cysteine and the closing phenylalanine or tryptophan. Each record gives: D gene, J gene, clone size, V gene, CDR3 DNA, CDR3 protein. A D gene is named only where the DNA matches it firmly. Some rows have no size entry. The others give once, few or many, or a class for an expanded clone.

D: .; J: TRBJ1-6; size: .; V: TRBV9; DNA: TGTGCCAGCAGCGTAGGGGTAGGGGAGGATTCACCCCTCCACTTT; CDR3: CASSVGVGEDSPLHF
D: .; J: TRBJ2-2; size: few; V: TRBV7-9; DNA: TGTGCCAGCAGCCGCGGGTGGAGGAACACCGGGGAGCTGTTTTTT; CDR3: CASSRGWRNTGELFF
D: .; J: TRBJ2-3; size: .; V: TRBV9; DNA: TGTGCCAGCAGCGTAGGACAGTCTGTGGGCACAGATACGCAGTATTTT; CDR3: CASSVGQSVGTDTQYF
D: .; J: TRBJ2-7; size: .; V: TRBV11-2; DNA: TGTGCCAGCAGCCAATGGGGTTTCGGGAACGACGAGCAGTACTTC; CDR3: CASSQWGFGNDEQYF
D: .; J: TRBJ1-6; size: .; V: TRBV6-4; DNA: TGTGCCAGCAGTGACTCGAGGAGGTCGTTGAGCTCCTATAATTCACCCCTCCACTTT; CDR3: CASSDSRRSLSSYNSPLHF
D: .; J: TRBJ1-2; size: once; V: TRBV27; DNA: TGTGCCAGCAGTCGGGGGGGTGGCACAAACTATGGCTACACCTTC; CDR3: CASSRGGGTNYGYTF
D: .; J: TRBJ2-6; size: once; V: TRBV19; DNA: TGTGCCAGTAGGGACAGCTCTGGGGCCAACGTCCTGACTTTC; CDR3: CASRDSSGANVLTF
D: .; J: TRBJ1-2; size: .; V: TRBV5-4; DNA: TGTGCCAGCAGCCCGCTGGGAGGAACTAGCTATGGCTACACCTTC; CDR3: CASSPLGGTSYGYTF
D: TRBD1; J: TRBJ1-2; size: .; V: TRBV5-1; DNA: TGCGCCAGCAGCCCTGGGGTGAGACAGGGGAGTACAAATGTCGGGGGCTACACCTTC; CDR3: CASSPGVRQGSTNVGGYTF
D: TRBD2; J: TRBJ2-1; size: .; V: TRBV13; DNA: TGTGCCAGCAGCGACCTTTCTAGCGGCGCGTACAATGAGCAGTTCTTC; CDR3: CASSDLSSGAYNEQFF
D: TRBD2; J: TRBJ2-7; size: .; V: TRBV5-4; DNA: TGTGCCAGCAGCTTTAAAGCGGGGGGGAGCTCCTACGAGCAGTACTTC; CDR3: CASSFKAGGSSYEQYF
D: .; J: TRBJ2-5; size: .; V: TRBV5-5; DNA: TGTGCCAGCAGCTTGCTGGGCAGGGCAGAGACCCAGTACTTC; CDR3: CASSLLGRAETQYF
D: .; J: TRBJ2-3; size: .; V: TRBV4-2; DNA: TGTGCCAGCAGCGGGGGTTGGGGGGGCCTGAGCACAGATACGCAGTATTTT; CDR3: CASSGGWGGLSTDTQYF
D: TRBD2; J: TRBJ2-2; size: .; V: TRBV5-4; DNA: TGTGCCAGCAGCCCGGGGGGGGTTAACACCGGGGAGCTGTTTTTT; CDR3: CASSPGGVNTGELFF
D: TRBD1; J: TRBJ2-5; size: .; V: TRBV5-1; DNA: TGCGCCAGCAGCTCTCACAGGGGGGAGACCCAGTACTTC; CDR3: CASSSHRGETQYF
D: .; J: TRBJ2-5; size: once; V: TRBV11-3; DNA: TGTGCCAGCAGCGACCTTAGGGGGAAAGAGACCCAGTACTTC; CDR3: CASSDLRGKETQYF
D: .; J: TRBJ1-3; size: .; V: TRBV6-5; DNA: TGTGCCAGCAGTTACTCGCGGCCGAGCTCTGGAAACACCATATATTTT; CDR3: CASSYSRPSSGNTIYF
D: .; J: TRBJ2-1; size: once; V: TRBV6-2/TRBV6-3; DNA: TGTGCCAGCAGTTACTGGGGGCGACTAATCTTCTTC; CDR3: CASSYWGRLIFF
D: .; J: TRBJ1-1; size: .; V: TRBV27; DNA: TGTGCCAGCAGTTTAACGACAGGGAACACTGAAGCTTTCTTT; CDR3: CASSLTTGNTEAFF
D: .; J: TRBJ1-2; size: .; V: TRBV21-1; DNA: TGTGCCAGCAGGGTAGGACAGGACGGCTACACCTTC; CDR3: CASRVGQDGYTF
D: .; J: TRBJ1-2; size: .; V: TRBV19; DNA: TGTGCCAGTAGTATAGATAAGCCCTATGGCTACACCTTC; CDR3: CASSIDKPYGYTF
D: TRBD2; J: TRBJ2-2; size: .; V: TRBV5-1; DNA: TGCGCCAGCGGGTTGGTCCTAGCGGGGTCCGGGGAGCTGTTTTTT; CDR3: CASGLVLAGSGELFF
D: .; J: TRBJ1-2; size: .; V: TRBV7-9; DNA: TGTGCCAGCAGCCGAGGCGGGGGTAACTATGGCTACACCTTC; CDR3: CASSRGGGNYGYTF
D: TRBD2; J: TRBJ2-3; size: .; V: TRBV5-1; DNA: TGCGCCAGCAGCTTAGGAGGGCGGGGGGATACGCAGTATTTT; CDR3: CASSLGGRGDTQYF
D: .; J: TRBJ1-2; size: .; V: TRBV5-1; DNA: TGCGCCAGCAGTCCAGGGCATGGATCGTTTGGCTACACCTTC; CDR3: CASSPGHGSFGYTF
D: TRBD2; J: TRBJ2-1; size: .; V: TRBV7-2; DNA: TGTGCCAGCAGCCACGGACTAGCGGGGGGGCGGCAGTTCTTC; CDR3: CASSHGLAGGRQFF
D: TRBD2; J: TRBJ2-1; size: .; V: TRBV9; DNA: TGTGCCAGCAGCGTAGGGCGGGGGGTCCTACGTGGGGAGCAGTTCTTC; CDR3: CASSVGRGVLRGEQFF
D: TRBD2; J: TRBJ2-5; size: .; V: TRBV27; DNA: TGTGCCAGCAGATATCGGGGGGTCGAGACCCAGTACTTC; CDR3: CASRYRGVETQYF
D: TRBD2; J: TRBJ2-5; size: .; V: TRBV9; DNA: TGTGCCAGCAGCGTAGGCGCAGCGGGGTCCCCGGAGACCCAGTACTTC; CDR3: CASSVGAAGSPETQYF
D: TRBD2; J: TRBJ2-7; size: .; V: TRBV27; DNA: TGTGCCAGCAGTTTATCAGGACTAGCCTACGAGCAGTACTTC; CDR3: CASSLSGLAYEQYF
D: TRBD2; J: TRBJ2-1; size: .; V: TRBV5-1; DNA: TGCGCCAGCAGCTTGCCCACTCTAGCGGGGGGGGTTGAGCAGTTCTTC; CDR3: CASSLPTLAGGVEQFF
D: TRBD1; J: TRBJ1-1; size: .; V: TRBV2; DNA: TGTGCCAGTTACTACAGGGGGAACACTGAAGCTTTCTTT; CDR3: CASYYRGNTEAFF
D: TRBD1; J: TRBJ1-2; size: .; V: TRBV3-1/TRBV3-2; DNA: TGTGCCAGCAGCCAACCAGGGGGGCGGTATGGCTACACCTTC; CDR3: CASSQPGGRYGYTF
D: .; J: TRBJ1-1; size: .; V: TRBV5-1; DNA: TGCGCCAGCAGCCTAAGCAGGGTCCGGGAAGCTTTCTTT; CDR3: CASSLSRVREAFF
D: TRBD1; J: TRBJ2-2; size: .; V: TRBV6-5; DNA: TGTGCCAGCAGGGACAGGGGAACCGGGGAGCTGTTTTTT; CDR3: CASRDRGTGELFF
D: .; J: TRBJ2-5; size: .; V: TRBV5-1; DNA: TGCGCCAGCAGCTGGTGGGAGGGGGACCAAGAGACCCAGTACTTC; CDR3: CASSWWEGDQETQYF
D: TRBD1; J: TRBJ1-1; size: once; V: TRBV6-5; DNA: TGTGCCAGCAGCAAGTGGACAGGGTTAAACACTGAAGCTTTCTTT; CDR3: CASSKWTGLNTEAFF
D: TRBD2; J: TRBJ2-5; size: .; V: TRBV3-1/TRBV3-2; DNA: TGTGCCAGCAGCCAGATGGGAGTAGCGGGGGGGCTACGCGAGACCCAGTACTTC; CDR3: CASSQMGVAGGLRETQYF
D: .; J: TRBJ2-7; size: .; V: TRBV29-1; DNA: TGCAGCGTTGAAAGGGGTCCGTACGAGCAGTACTTC; CDR3: CSVERGPYEQYF
D: TRBD1; J: TRBJ2-2; size: .; V: TRBV5-1; DNA: TGCGCCAGCAGCTCGGACAGGGGGCGCCGGGACACCGGGGAGCTGTTTTTT; CDR3: CASSSDRGRRDTGELFF
D: TRBD1; J: TRBJ2-2; size: .; V: TRBV4-1; DNA: TGCGCCAGCGGGGGTACAGGGGTTTTAACCGGGGAGCTGTTTTTT; CDR3: CASGGTGVLTGELFF
D: .; J: TRBJ1-5; size: .; V: TRBV6-2/TRBV6-3; DNA: TGTGCCAGCAGTTCGGGAAGGTCTTCGAGGTCCAATCAGCCCCAGCATTTT; CDR3: CASSSGRSSRSNQPQHF
D: TRBD2; J: TRBJ2-7; size: .; V: TRBV6-2/TRBV6-3; DNA: TGTGCCAGCAGTGCCCCCCGAGCGGGGGACTACGAGCAGTACTTC; CDR3: CASSAPRAGDYEQYF